A single sample is the source of the 3 T cell receptor beta chains below, sequenced in a study of OX40 agonist ivuxolimab in advanced cancers. Here immunoSEQ multiplex PCR was the method, and the copy in TCRdb shows in-frame clones only, minus some. The sample comprises around 70,000 clones, roughly 90% of which are singletons, and roughly 0.89% rests with the top ten. This material consisted of CD4+ or CD8+ T cells sorted from blood, taken in a trial of the OX40 agonist ivuxolimab. Receptors were obtained from an adult with an advanced solid tumor such as melanoma, head and neck, liver or kidney cancer.

The J gene is TRBJ1-4, the V gene TRBV28, with TRBD1 as a possible D gene (5 bases). Germline V gene lookup returns CDR1 MDHEN and CDR2 SYDVKM. Trimming pared 6 bases from V and 8 bases from J, leaving 19 bases between. This CDR3 spans 15 amino acids. The CDR3 reads CASSRSGGGWEKLFF. The CDR3, as DNA: TGTGCCAGCAGCAGAAGTGGGGGAGGGTGGGAAAAACTGTTTTTT.

This chain connects TRBV14 to TRBJ2-1; 11 nucleotides line up with TRBD2. Germline trimming cut 4 bases from V and 7 bases from J; bases unmatched to any gene: 6. The CDR3 length is 15 residues. Germline assignment: CDR1 SGHDN and CDR2 FVKESK. CDR3 coding DNA: TGTGCCAGCAGCCTTCTGGCTAGCGGGAGGAATGAGCAGTTCTTC. Translation: CASSLLASGRNEQFF.

V is TRBV4-3 and J is TRBJ2-1; D is perhaps TRBD2 (6 bases). V lost 0 bases and J 6 bases, leaving 18 bases between the germline ends. The CDR3 contains 17 residues. Germline V gives CDR1 LGHNA, CDR2 YSLEER. The DNA for the CDR3 is TGCGCCAGCAGCCAAGATCTGCCAGCGGGTGCAGGCAATGAGCAGTTCTTC. Translation: CASSQDLPAGAGNEQFF.